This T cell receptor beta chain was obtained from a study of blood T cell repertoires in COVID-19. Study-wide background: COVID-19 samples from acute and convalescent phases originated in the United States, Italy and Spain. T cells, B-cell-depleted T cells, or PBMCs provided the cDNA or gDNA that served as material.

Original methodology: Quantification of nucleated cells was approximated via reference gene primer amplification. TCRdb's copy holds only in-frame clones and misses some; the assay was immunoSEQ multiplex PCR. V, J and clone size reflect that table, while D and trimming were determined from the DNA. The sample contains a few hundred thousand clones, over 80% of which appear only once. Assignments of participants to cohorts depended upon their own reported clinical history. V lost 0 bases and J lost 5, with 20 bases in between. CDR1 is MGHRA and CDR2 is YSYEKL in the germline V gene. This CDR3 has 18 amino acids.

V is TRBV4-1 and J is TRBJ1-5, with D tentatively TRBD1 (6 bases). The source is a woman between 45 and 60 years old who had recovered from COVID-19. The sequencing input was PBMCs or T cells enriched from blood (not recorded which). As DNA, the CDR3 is TGCGCCAGCAGCCAAGATAGGGGGTTCCCAGGGACCGATCAGCCCCAGCATTTT. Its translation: CASSQDRGFPGTDQPQHF.